Reported below is one T cell receptor beta chain. These data come from a study of PD-1 blockade in classical Hodgkin lymphoma. Assay used: immunoSEQ multiplex PCR; TCRdb lists only in-frame clones, some missing. The repertoire consists of under 75,000 clones, with about 88% occurring once and the leading ten covering 5.4%. Each and every patient relapsed after autologous stem cell transplantation, and patients got differing brentuximab vedotin exposure. Germline CDR1 reads SGHAT; CDR2 reads FQNNGV. This CDR3 is 18 amino acids long. Germline trimming cut 3 bases from V and 2 bases from J; bases unmatched to any gene: 10.

The clonotype was recovered from a human donor with classical Hodgkin lymphoma. The specimen comprised peripheral blood mononuclear cells (PBMCs), sampled before the second cycle of nivolumab. The gene calls are TRBV11-2 and TRBJ2-3, with 11 positions matching TRBD2. DNA for the CDR3: TGTGCCAGCAGCTTCCCCCACTTAGCGGGGGGGATCACAGATACGCAGTATTTT. It yields the protein CASSFPHLAGGITDTQYF. Using reference TRBV11-2 and TRBJ2-3 for the parts outside the CDR3, the full variable domain is EAGVAQSPRYKIIEKRQSVAFWCNPISGHATLYWYQQILGQGPKLLIQFQNNGVVDDSQLPKDRFSAERLKGVDSTLKIQPAKLEDSAVYLCASSFPHLAGGITDTQYFGPGTRLTVL.